Listed here are 12 T cell receptor beta chains from one sample, sequenced in a study of shared clonotypes between healthy human individuals. TCRdb's table, derived via immunoSEQ multiplex PCR, lists solely in-frame clones and lacks some. The sample holds a few million clones, 90% to 95% seen once. The sequenced material came from naive CD4+ T cells from PBMCs. Subset denoted: CD45RA+ positively selected. All receptors come from a man in his late teens or twenties in good health. Some clones in this sample may be carry-over from other donors' samples.

The chain links TRBV19 to TRBJ1-2; D is undetermined. Per germline, CDR1 LNHDA and CDR2 SQIVND (reference sequence). V lost 5 bases, J lost 7 bases, and 11 bases lay in between. The CDR3 runs 12 residues. CDR3 bases: TGTGCCAGTAGTCCCGGTTCCTGTGGCTACACCTTC. This encodes CASSPGSCGYTF.

This clone was found once. This chain connects TRBV14 to TRBJ2-5; 10 bases align to TRBD1. V trimming: 1 base; J trimming: 0 bases; junction bases outside the gene matches: 2. The V gene's germline CDR1 is SGHDN and CDR2 FVKESK. The CDR3 extends over 16 amino acids. Here the CDR3 DNA reads TGTGCCAGCAGCCAAGGACAGGGGGCGTACCAAGAGACCCAGTACTTC. This translates into CASSQGQGAYQETQYF.

The CDR3 loop reads CASRPDFGNQPQHF. CDR3 DNA sequence: TGTGCCAGTAGGCCAGACTTTGGCAATCAGCCCCAGCATTTT. V is TRBV19 and J is TRBJ1-5, with unresolved D. The length of the CDR3 is 14 residues. V lost 6 bases and J lost 2, with 11 bases in between. Germline CDR1 LNHDA, CDR2 SQIVND (reference sequence).

The chain couples TRBV5-1 to TRBJ1-3; TRBD1 agrees at 9 bases. The CDR3 has 16 residues. J lost 6 bases, V lost 0 bases, and 7 bases had no gene match. Looked up from germline, CDR1 is SGHRS and CDR2 is YFSETQ. The CDR3 protein is CASSLARGQGVNTIYF. DNA of the CDR3: TGCGCCAGCAGCTTGGCCAGGGGACAGGGTGTAAACACCATATATTTT.

CDR3 in DNA: TGTGCCAGCAGTTCCAACAGGGAGGGAGGAAACATTCAGTACTTC. It encodes CASSSNREGGNIQYF. The V gene is TRBV28, the J gene TRBJ2-4; tentatively, D is TRBD2 (7 bases). The CDR3 length is 15 residues. V lost 4 bases and J lost 6, with 16 bases in between. Per germline, CDR1 MDHEN and CDR2 SYDVKM.

CDR3 sequence: CASSQIAIRLAGGQDTQYF. CDR3 DNA: TGCGCCAGCAGCCAAATTGCCATCCGACTAGCGGGAGGACAGGATACGCAGTATTTT. V is TRBV4-1 and J is TRBJ2-3; 13 bases map to TRBD2. With V trimmed by 2 bases and J by 6 bases, 14 bases remained unmatched. The V gene's germline CDR1 is MGHRA and CDR2 YSYEKL. CDR3 size: 19 residues.

This clone appeared once. The V gene is TRBV6-1, the J gene TRBJ2-2; 7 nucleotides agree with TRBD2. V gave up 8 bases and J gave up 5 bases; unmatched junction bases: 2. Germline CDR1 and CDR2: MNHNS and SASEGT. The CDR3 is 12 amino acids. CDR3 coding DNA: TGTGCCAGCGCGCGGGGGACCGGGGAGCTGTTTTTT. Translating gives CASARGTGELFF.

The chain joins TRBV5-1 to TRBJ2-3; 7 bases fit TRBD1. This CDR3 region has 15 residues. Germline assignment: CDR1 SGHRS and CDR2 YFSETQ. With V trimmed by 4 bases and J by 2 bases, 7 bases remained unmatched. DNA of the CDR3: TGCGCCAGCAGCAGAGGAACAGGGGACACAGATACGCAGTATTTT. Translating it yields CASSRGTGDTDTQYF.

The chain employs TRBV15 and TRBJ2-7; D may be TRBD1 or TRBD2 (5 bases each). Germline V gene lookup returns CDR1 LNHNV and CDR2 YYDKDF (reference sequence). The CDR3 has 15 residues. Trimming pared 1 base from V and 1 base from J, leaving 11 bases between. This chain's CDR3 is CATSRGGERSYEQYF. The CDR3 bases are TGTGCCACCAGCAGAGGAGGGGAGAGGTCCTACGAGCAGTACTTC.

This chain connects TRBV5-8 to TRBJ2-7; D possibly uses TRBD1 or TRBD2 (7 bases each). Germline V gene data show CDR1 as SGHTS and CDR2 as YDEGEE. The CDR3 loop spans 15 amino acids. Trimming stripped 0 bases from V and 3 bases from J, with 13 bases between. DNA for the CDR3: TGTGCCAGCAGCTTGGGGCAGGGGGGGAACTACGAGCAGTACTTC. Translated: CASSLGQGGNYEQYF.

This chain joins TRBV28 and TRBJ1-2; D is ambiguous. Germline values: CDR1 MDHEN, CDR2 SYDVKM. There are 16 residues in the CDR3. The V gene lost 3 bases and the J gene lost 0 bases, with 14 bases spanning the gap. The CDR3 reads CASSLFQIVTNYGYTF. The CDR3 bases are TGTGCCAGCAGTTTGTTCCAGATAGTTACTAACTATGGCTACACCTTC.

As to this clone: Different DNA sequences within this sample yield the same CDR3. V is TRBV7-2 and J is TRBJ2-1; D is unresolved. CDR3 length: 15 residues. Trimming shortened V by 0 bases and J by 0 bases, and 6 bases separated the two germline ends. Germline V gene lookup returns CDR1 SGHTA and CDR2 FQGNSA. This chain's CDR3 is CASSLAVSSYNEQFF. The CDR3, as DNA: TGTGCCAGCAGCTTAGCTGTGAGCTCCTACAATGAGCAGTTCTTC.